Presented here are 28 T cell receptor beta chains from one specimen sequenced in a study of metastatic and nonmetastatic thyroid tumors. TCRdb re-called clones from the PCR reads using MiXCR. The sample lists fewer than 40,000 clones, about 30% occurring once. Ahead of thyroid surgery, no patient had received treatment of any kind. The sample taken for sequencing was tumor tissue. The receptors were sampled from a female donor with papillary thyroid cancer or a benign thyroid nodule (not recorded which). Some clones in this sample may be carry-over from other donors' samples.

The rearrangement links TRBV20-1 to TRBJ2-5; D might be TRBD2 (6 bases). This CDR3 region has 13 residues. V was trimmed by 6 bases and J by 0 bases, leaving 11 bases between them. The V gene's germline CDR1 is DFQATT and CDR2 SNEGSKA (reference sequence). CDR3 sequence: CSAHGTYQETQYF. DNA for the CDR3: TGCAGTGCGCACGGGACTTACCAAGAGACCCAGTACTTC.

V is TRBV19 and J is TRBJ1-1; D gene unclear. This CDR3 has 15 amino acids. The germline V gene has CDR1 LNHDA and CDR2 SQIVND (reference sequence). The V and J ends lost 6 bases and 0 bases respectively, with 14 bases between them. The CDR3 loop is CASSPPGLMNTEAFF. In DNA, the CDR3 is TGTGCCAGTAGCCCTCCAGGACTGATGAACACTGAAGCTTTCTTT.

This clone was observed a handful of times. V usage is TRBV28 and J usage is TRBJ2-1; TRBD2 agrees at 10 bases. The CDR3 consists of 18 residues. With V trimmed by 2 bases and J by 0 bases, 7 bases remained unmatched. From germline, CDR1 is MDHEN and CDR2 SYDVKM. CDR3 residues: CASSLLAGALGSYNEQFF. The CDR3 bases are TGTGCCAGCAGTTTACTAGCGGGGGCCTTGGGCTCCTACAATGAGCAGTTCTTC.

This chain joins TRBV20-1 and TRBJ2-7; 13 positions agree with TRBD2. Losses at the gene ends were 3 bases for V and 7 bases for J; bases not matched to a gene: 12. Germline V lookup: CDR1 DFQATT, CDR2 SNEGSKA (reference sequence). This CDR3 has 16 amino acids. The DNA of the CDR3 is TGCAGTGCTAGCATAGCCCAGGGACTAGCGGGACGGGAGCAGTACTTC. As protein: CSASIAQGLAGREQYF.

The chain uses TRBV28 and TRBJ2-1; TRBD2 might be the D (5 bases). In germline, CDR1 is MDHEN, CDR2 SYDVKM. V lost 8 bases to trimming and J lost 7 bases, with 9 bases between them. This CDR3 comprises 11 residues. CDR3 sequence (DNA): TGTGCCAGCTGTACGGGGAATGAGCAGTTCTTC. This translates into CASCTGNEQFF.

This clone has only a few counts. V is TRBV6-1 and J is TRBJ2-7, with 9 positions matching TRBD1. V shed 5 bases and J 3 bases; nucleotides not matched to a gene: 5. The CDR3 sequence is 14 residues long. The V gene's germline CDR1 is MNHNS and CDR2 SASEGT. CDR3 loop: CASSTGGSYYEQYF. CDR3 DNA: TGTGCCAGCAGTACAGGGGGCAGTTACTACGAGCAGTACTTC.

This clone was counted between two and nine times. The chain links TRBV28 to TRBJ2-2; 8 bases map to TRBD1. Germline CDR1 and CDR2: MDHEN and SYDVKM. There are 16 residues in the CDR3. The ends lost 4 bases at V and 0 bases at J; junction bases unmatched: 4. CDR3 DNA sequence: TGTGCCAGCAGTTCCTACAGGGGGTCGAACACCGGGGAGCTGTTTTTT. Translating gives CASSSYRGSNTGELFF.

The V and J genes are TRBV7-3 and TRBJ2-3; TRBD2 aligns across 10 bases. The CDR3 runs to 15 residues. The ends lost 5 bases at V and 5 bases at J; junction bases unmatched: 7. Per germline, CDR1 SGHTA and CDR2 FQGTGA. The CDR3, as DNA: TGTGCCAGCAGCAGAAGCGGGGGGGATGGAGATACGCAGTATTTT. This codes for CASSRSGGDGDTQYF.

The chain carries TRBV9 and TRBJ2-3; D gene ambiguous. V lost 2 bases and J lost 4, with 17 bases in between. The CDR3 is 16 amino acids. The germline CDR1 and CDR2 sequences are SGDLS and YYNGEE. The DNA for the CDR3 is TGTGCCAGCAGCGTTTCTCCACGCCTTGTGGCAGATACGCAGTATTTT. This codes for CASSVSPRLVADTQYF. Full variable domain (missing parts from reference TRBV9 and TRBJ2-3): DSGVTQTPKHLITATGQRVTLRCSPRSGDLSVYWYQQSLDQGLQFLIQYYNGEERAKGNILERFSAQQFPDLHSELNLSSLELGDSALYFCASSVSPRLVADTQYFGPGTRLTVL.

This clone has just a few counts. The chain carries TRBV6-1 and TRBJ2-1; D not resolved. The germline V gene encodes CDR1 MNHNS and CDR2 SASEGT. The length of the CDR3 is 16 residues. The ends were cut back, 5 bases at V and 1 base at J, with 15 bases in the middle. DNA for the CDR3: TGTGCCAGCAGTCCCGCCCCGCCAGGATCCTACAATGAGCAGTTCTTC. Translating it yields CASSPAPPGSYNEQFF.

There are a few counts of this clone. The V call is TRBV9, the J call TRBJ1-5; the match to TRBD1 covers 9 bases. Trimming took 0 bases from V and 7 from J; bases not matched to a gene: 5. This CDR3 comprises 15 residues. CDR1 and CDR2 (germline): SGDLS, YYNGEE. CDR3 sequence: CASSVGTGEGQPQHF. CDR3 nucleotides: TGTGCCAGCAGCGTAGGGACAGGGGAGGGCCAGCCCCAGCATTTT.

The CDR3 sequence: CASSPSSSPETQYF. The CDR3 bases are TGTGCCAGCTCACCGTCGTCCAGCCCAGAGACCCAGTACTTC. This sequence joins TRBV18 and TRBJ2-5, with unresolved D. V lost 3 bases and J 4 bases, leaving 12 bases between the germline ends. Looked up from germline, CDR1 is KGHSH and CDR2 is LQKENI. The CDR3 runs 14 residues.

This CDR3 reads CASMDSNQPQHF. The CDR3 DNA reads TGTGCCAGCATGGATAGCAATCAGCCCCAGCATTTT. This chain joins TRBV6-1 and TRBJ1-5; D not certain. The V gene's germline CDR1 is MNHNS and CDR2 SASEGT. V was pared by 7 bases and J by 0 bases, with 4 bases between. The CDR3 sequence is 12 residues long.

This sequence joins TRBV2 and TRBJ1-6, with D unclear. The CDR3 contains 16 residues. Trimming took 6 bases from V and 0 from J, leaving 12 bases between them. CDR1 and CDR2 from the germline V gene are SNHLY and FYNNEI. The DNA for the CDR3 is TGTGCCAGCAGCAAGGTGGAGAGCTCCTATAATTCACCCCTCCACTTT. Translating gives CASSKVESSYNSPLHF.

V and J are TRBV27 and TRBJ2-1; 8 bases are shared with TRBD1. Germline values: CDR1 MNHEY, CDR2 SMNVEV (reference sequence). V shed 5 bases and J 2 bases; nucleotides not matched to a gene: 5. The CDR3 is made up of 15 amino acids. The DNA for the CDR3 is TGTGCCAGCAGTCCCTGGGACAGGCCCTACAATGAGCAGTTCTTC. Its translation is CASSPWDRPYNEQFF.

This clone was seen only a few times. The V and J genes are TRBV5-1 and TRBJ1-3; D ambiguous. The CDR3 extends over 14 amino acids. CDR1 SGHRS and CDR2 YFSETQ come from the germline V gene. Trimming cost V 4 bases and J 0 bases, with 8 bases left between them. CDR3 region: CASSEQNSGNTIYF. In nucleotides, the CDR3 is TGCGCCAGCAGCGAACAGAACTCTGGAAACACCATATATTTT.

The rearrangement links TRBV12-3 or TRBV12-4 to TRBJ2-3, with D possibly matching TRBD1 (6 bases). This CDR3 contains 12 residues. The ends were cut back, 7 bases at V and 7 bases at J, with 12 bases in the middle. The CDR3 region is CASIGGTYTQYF. The CDR3 DNA is TGTGCCAGCATCGGTGGGACATATACGCAGTATTTT.

The chain employs TRBV20-1 and TRBJ2-3; no clear D gene. The V gene's germline CDR1 is DFQATT and CDR2 SNEGSKA (reference sequence). The CDR3 runs 11 residues. The V and J ends lost 0 bases and 7 bases respectively, with 5 bases between them. Written as DNA, the CDR3 is TGCAGTGCTAGAGACTCGTATACGCAGTATTTT. This encodes CSARDSYTQYF.

This clone was counted between two and nine times. Compared with germline, one end of the junction differs, possibly owing to a read error. The chain carries TRBV27 and TRBJ1-5, with D unresolved. Germline-derived CDR1 and CDR2 are MNHEY and SMNVEV (reference sequence). CDR3 length equals 13 residues. CDR3 amino acids: CASSPKGWQPQHF. The CDR3 coding sequence is TGTGCCAGCAGTCCCAAGGGCTGGCAGCCCCAGCACTTT.

This clone turned up a few times. The gene calls are TRBV29-1 and TRBJ1-2; D not resolved. The germline gives CDR1 SQVTM, CDR2 ANQGSEA. Trimming shortened V by 1 base and J by 0 bases, and 6 bases separated the two germline ends. The CDR3 consists of 13 residues. The DNA of the CDR3 is TGCAGCGTTGAAGGAGCTACTAACTATGGCTACACCTTC. This translates into CSVEGATNYGYTF.

The chain links TRBV20-1 to TRBJ2-1, with D perhaps assigned TRBD1 or TRBD2 (5 bases each). The germline V gene has CDR1 DFQATT and CDR2 SNEGSKA (reference sequence). The CDR3 sequence is 13 residues long. The V and J ends lost 3 bases and 7 bases respectively, with 13 bases between them. The CDR3 DNA reads as TGCAGTGCTAGCGCCGGGACGACTAATGAGCAGTTCTTC. Protein sequence: CSASAGTTNEQFF.

The rearrangement links TRBV27 to TRBJ2-7, with D possibly TRBD2 on 7 matching bases. V was pared by 11 bases and J by 4 bases, with 18 bases between. Germline lookup yields CDR1 MNHEY and CDR2 SMNVEV (reference sequence). This CDR3 comprises 13 residues. In DNA, the CDR3 is TGTGCCGTTCGGGGGGCGGATATTTACGAGCAGTACTTC. Its protein is CAVRGADIYEQYF.

CDR3 residues: CASSEASGGGGYTF. The CDR3 DNA reads as TGTGCCAGCAGTGAAGCGTCAGGGGGCGGTGGCTACACCTTC. The gene calls are TRBV6-1 and TRBJ1-2; 8 nucleotides line up with TRBD1. Trimming removed 0 bases from V and 7 bases from J; junction bases left unmatched: 4. Germline-derived CDR1 and CDR2 are MNHNS and SASEGT. This CDR3 is 14 amino acids long.

V gene TRBV6-1 combines with J gene TRBJ1-3, with D possibly TRBD1 on 5 matching bases. CDR3 length: 16 residues. V was pared by 7 bases and J by 0 bases, with 16 bases between. Germline values: CDR1 MNHNS, CDR2 SASEGT. CDR3 sequence reads: CASTRGEWDSGNTIYF. CDR3 coding DNA: TGTGCCAGCACCCGGGGGGAGTGGGACTCTGGAAACACCATATATTTT.

A few counts support this clone. This chain links TRBV27 with TRBJ2-7, with D possibly matching TRBD1 (6 bases). Trimming took 2 bases from V and 5 from J, leaving 13 bases between them. CDR1 and CDR2 (germline): MNHEY, SMNVEV (reference sequence). This CDR3 is built from 14 residues. CDR3 in DNA: TGTGCCAGCAGTTTACTTCCAGGGGAACACGAGCAGTACTTC. This translates into CASSLLPGEHEQYF.

This rearrangement joins TRBV20-1 to TRBJ2-7; D is undetermined. This CDR3 is built from 15 residues. The ends were cut back, 6 bases at V and 0 bases at J, with 18 bases in the middle. Looked up from germline, CDR1 is DFQATT and CDR2 is SNEGSKA (reference sequence). CDR3 coding DNA: TGCAGTGCAATGGGTGCGCCGAACTTCTCCTACGAGCAGTACTTC. Protein product: CSAMGAPNFSYEQYF.

The rearrangement uses TRBV9 and TRBJ2-7, with a weak D call TRBD2 (6 bases). Germline V gives CDR1 SGDLS, CDR2 YYNGEE. Deletions cut 2 bases from V and 2 bases from J, with 11 bases between. The CDR3 covers 14 residues. The DNA of the CDR3 is TGTGCCAGCAGCGTCGGGGGTTATACCTACGAGCAGTACTTC. Its protein product is CASSVGGYTYEQYF.

This clone was observed a handful of times. This chain connects TRBV27 to TRBJ2-7; possibly TRBD1 or TRBD2 for D (5 bases each). Trimming shortened V by 3 bases and J by 2 bases, and 8 bases separated the two germline ends. The CDR3 spans 13 residues. In germline, CDR1 is MNHEY, CDR2 SMNVEV (reference sequence). The CDR3 nucleotides are TGTGCCAGCAGTTTCCGGGGACCCTACGAGCAGTACTTC. Protein product: CASSFRGPYEQYF.